The 16 T cell receptor beta chains listed next were all sequenced from one sample in a study of T cell responses to AZD1222 COVID-19 vaccine (dated by TCRdb to about 2021). Library method: the immunoSEQ multiplex PCR assay. Entries here come from immuneACCESS through TCRdb and include only in-frame sequences with V and J called. Some clones fail to appear in such tables; in the studies checked, an unresolved V gene covers under half of the shortfall, and the cause of the remainder is unknown. Present in this sample are about 140,000 clones, 80% to 95% of which were seen just once. The ten largest clones capture 0.91% of the sample. What the time point label conveys for this sample: baseline before first vaccination. This specimen's treatment or condition label, interpreted: meningococcal conjugate vaccine given as trial control. The sequenced sample was peripheral blood, obtained on day 0 of MenACWY control vaccination. All receptors come from an adult in good health.

This chain uses TRBV28 with TRBJ1-6; D remains unclear. CDR1 is MDHEN, CDR2 SYDVKM, per germline. The CDR3 runs 13 residues. Trimming shortened V by 8 bases and J by 4 bases, and 9 bases separated the two germline ends. The CDR3 reads CASGPPYNSPLHF. In DNA form, the CDR3 reads TGTGCCAGCGGGCCGCCGTATAATTCACCCCTCCACTTT.

The chain recombines TRBV10-3 with TRBJ2-5; the D gene is possibly TRBD1 (5 bases). Germline loops: CDR1 ENHRY, CDR2 SYGVKD. Trimming shortened V by 6 bases and J by 5 bases, and 13 bases separated the two germline ends. CDR3 length: 13 residues. CDR3 amino acids: CAIRDPRVETQYF. The DNA for the CDR3 is TGTGCCATCAGGGATCCCAGGGTCGAGACCCAGTACTTC.

The chain recombines TRBV4-1 with TRBJ2-3; D not resolved. The CDR3 contains 16 residues. V lost 0 bases, J lost 3 bases, and 13 bases lay in between. Germline assignment: CDR1 MGHRA and CDR2 YSYEKL. CDR3 sequence reads: CASSQDRLYRTDTQYF. DNA for the CDR3: TGCGCCAGCAGCCAAGATCGGTTGTATAGGACAGATACGCAGTATTTT.

V is TRBV5-1 and J is TRBJ2-5; D is perhaps TRBD1 or TRBD2 (5 bases each). This CDR3 region has 15 residues. V lost 0 bases to trimming and J lost 4 bases, with 13 bases between them. Germline CDR1 and CDR2: SGHRS and YFSETQ. CDR3 DNA sequence: TGCGCCAGCAGCTTGGGGGTAAAGAGGGGAGAGACCCAGTACTTC. It codes for CASSLGVKRGETQYF.

In nucleotides, the CDR3 is TGCGCCAGCAGCCAAGATTGGGAGGGTAGCAATGAGCAGTTCTTC. It is translated as CASSQDWEGSNEQFF. The chain uses TRBV4-3 and TRBJ2-1, with TRBD2 matching over 7 bases. The J segment lost 6 bases and the V segment lost 0 bases, leaving 5 bases of the junction unmatched. The CDR3 contains 15 residues. Germline loops: CDR1 LGHNA, CDR2 YSLEER.

The chain combines TRBV10-2 with TRBJ2-1; D is unclear. With 4 bases removed from V and 2 bases from J, the gap between germline ends came to 12 bases. The CDR3 loop spans 15 amino acids. Germline CDR1 reads WSHSY; CDR2 reads SAAADI. The CDR3 reads CASSVGLNPYNEQFF. The CDR3 DNA reads TGCGCCAGCAGTGTTGGGCTAAATCCCTACAATGAGCAGTTCTTC.

The rearrangement links TRBV7-2 to TRBJ1-5, with D maybe TRBD1 (5 bases). Germline V gene data show CDR1 as SGHTA and CDR2 as FQGNSA. The CDR3 has 16 residues. V was shortened by 2 bases and J by 4 bases, with 15 bases between the two germline ends. DNA for the CDR3: TGTGCCAGCAGCTTATTACCAGGGATACGGAATCAGCCCCAGCATTTT. It encodes CASSLLPGIRNQPQHF.

The CDR3 spells CASSVARGREQYF. The CDR3 nucleotides read TGTGCCAGCAGTGTTGCCAGGGGCCGGGAGCAGTACTTC. The J gene is TRBJ2-7, the V gene TRBV2; weak D call: TRBD1 (6 bases). Germline V gene lookup returns CDR1 SNHLY and CDR2 FYNNEI. Between the trimmed V and J ends, which lost 4 bases and 7 bases, there was a span of 14 bases. The CDR3 is 13 residues long.

The chain joins TRBV4-3 to TRBJ2-5, with TRBD2 matching over 7 bases. Looked up from germline, CDR1 is LGHNA and CDR2 is YSLEER. This CDR3 region has 16 residues. Trimming at V came to 1 base and at J to 5 bases, leaving 10 bases not matched to a gene. CDR3 residues: CASSQGLGGGYETQYF. CDR3 DNA: TGCGCCAGCAGCCAAGGGCTTGGGGGGGGGTATGAGACCCAGTACTTC.

The chain uses TRBV4-1 and TRBJ2-3; 10 bases are shared with TRBD2. V dropped 1 base and J dropped 4; count of bases not matched to a gene: 8. The CDR3 contains 17 residues. Germline-derived CDR1 and CDR2 are MGHRA and YSYEKL. The CDR3 nucleotides read TGCGCCAGCAGCCAAGGCGCCAGCGGGAGGGCCGCAGATACGCAGTATTTT. This translates into CASSQGASGRAADTQYF.

The chain employs TRBV7-3 and TRBJ1-3; possible D gene TRBD1, 6 bases. V gave up 5 bases and J gave up 4 bases, with 9 bases separating them. Looked up from germline, CDR1 is SGHTA and CDR2 is FQGTGA. The CDR3 contains 13 residues. The CDR3, as DNA: TGTGCCAGCAGCCCAGGGGCCGGAAACACCATATATTTT. It translates to CASSPGAGNTIYF.

The V gene is TRBV6-5, the J gene TRBJ1-6, with D hard to call. Germline V gene data show CDR1 as MNHEY and CDR2 as SVGAGI. The CDR3 is 14 amino acids. Trimming took 2 bases from V and 7 from J, leaving 9 bases between them. Here the CDR3 reads CASSYEGINSPLHF. DNA of the CDR3: TGTGCCAGCAGTTACGAGGGTATCAATTCACCCCTCCACTTT.

J is TRBJ2-7 and V is TRBV5-1, with TRBD2 identical over 12 bases. Germline V gene lookup returns CDR1 SGHRS and CDR2 YFSETQ. V was clipped by 4 bases and J by 0 bases; unmatched bases: 5. The CDR3 consists of 16 residues. The CDR3, as DNA: TGCGCCAGCAGCCCAGGACTAGCGGGGAGCTCCTACGAGCAGTACTTC. It yields the protein CASSPGLAGSSYEQYF.

The chain's CDR3 is CASPSPSGSYEQYF. The DNA of the CDR3 is TGTGCCAGCCCTAGCCCTAGCGGGAGCTACGAGCAGTACTTC. V gene TRBV6-5 combines with J gene TRBJ2-7, with 10 bases lining up with TRBD2. Germline V lookup: CDR1 MNHEY, CDR2 SVGAGI. Trimming cost V 8 bases and J 3 bases; bases outside gene matches: 7. The CDR3 extends over 14 amino acids.

The rearrangement links TRBV6-4 to TRBJ1-6, with D tentatively TRBD1 (5 bases). Trimming removed 6 bases at V and 10 bases at J, with 13 bases between. Germline assignment: CDR1 MRHNA and CDR2 SNTAGT. This CDR3 is built from 13 residues. The CDR3 protein is CASSATGGSPLHF. CDR3 nucleotides: TGTGCCAGCAGCGCCACCGGGGGATCACCCCTCCACTTT.

Here the CDR3 reads CASSYSSNEQFF. As DNA, the CDR3 is TGTGCCAGCAGTTACTCGTCCAATGAGCAGTTCTTC. V is TRBV6-2 or TRBV6-3 and J is TRBJ2-1; D remains unclear. V lost 0 bases and J 6 bases, leaving 3 bases between the germline ends. CDR3 length: 12 amino acids. Germline CDR1 reads MNHEY; CDR2 reads SVGEGT.